These 14 T cell receptor beta chains were sequenced from one sample in a study of T cells after yellow fever vaccination. TCRdb analysed the 5' RACE reads with MiXCR anew, one entry per CDR3 protein. The data hold hundreds of thousands of distinct CDR3 sequences, with around an eighth observed a single time. Specimen: PBMCs, collected on the day of the yellow fever booster vaccination. These receptor sequences come from a man aged 30 to 45 who received the YFV17D yellow fever vaccine.

This chain joins TRBV29-1 and TRBJ2-3; D gene uncertain. The CDR3 length is 14 residues. The V and J ends lost 1 base and 2 bases respectively, with 10 bases between them. Germline-derived CDR1 and CDR2 are SQVTM and ANQGSEA. CDR3 residues: CSVEGDFNTDTQYF. CDR3 nucleotides: TGCAGCGTTGAAGGAGATTTTAACACAGATACGCAGTATTTT.

This clonotype was counted between two and nine times. V usage is TRBV6-2 or TRBV6-3 and J usage is TRBJ2-6; D is possibly TRBD1 (6 bases). Trimming pared 7 bases from V and 3 bases from J, leaving 13 bases between. Germline V lookup: CDR1 MNHEY, CDR2 SVGEGT. CDR3 size: 15 residues. The CDR3 region is CASITGGSGANVLTF. DNA of the CDR3: TGTGCCAGCATCACTGGGGGCAGTGGGGCCAACGTCCTGACTTTC.

The CDR3 coding sequence is TGTGCCAGCAGTTTACGAGAGGGGGCATCTGGCGAGCAGTACTTC. Its translation: CASSLREGASGEQYF. The chain recombines TRBV6-5 with TRBJ2-7, with TRBD1 matching 7 bases. The CDR3 covers 15 residues. Germline-derived CDR1 and CDR2 are MNHEY and SVGAGI. V dropped 4 bases and J dropped 6; count of bases not matched to a gene: 12.

A few counts support this clonotype. V is TRBV6-2 or TRBV6-3 and J is TRBJ2-7, with 8 nucleotides matching TRBD1. With V trimmed by 6 bases and J by 5 bases, 9 bases remained unmatched. Germline values: CDR1 MNHEY, CDR2 SVGEGT. There are 14 residues in the CDR3. CDR3 nucleotides: TGTGCCAGCAGGCCGACCGGGACAGGCAACGAGCAGTACTTC. Its translation: CASRPTGTGNEQYF.

This clonotype appeared many times. The chain links TRBV5-6 to TRBJ2-3; tentative D call: TRBD1 (6 bases). The V gene lost 2 bases and the J gene lost 6 bases, with 10 bases spanning the gap. The CDR3 is 13 amino acids. The germline gives CDR1 SGHDT, CDR2 YYEEEE. This CDR3 is CASSLPGADTQYF. The DNA of the CDR3 is TGTGCCAGCAGCTTACCAGGGGCCGATACGCAGTATTTT. Complete variable domain (other parts from reference TRBV5-6 and TRBJ2-3): DAGVTQSPTHLIKTRGQQVTLRCSPKSGHDTVSWYQQALGQGPQFIFQYYEEEERQRGNFPDRFSGHQFPNYSSELNVNALLLGDSALYLCASSLPGADTQYFGPGTRLTVL.

The chain combines TRBV5-4 with TRBJ2-3; 8 positions agree with TRBD2. This CDR3 has 16 residues. Germline CDR1 reads SGHNT; CDR2 reads YYREEE (reference sequence). The trim removed 2 bases at V and 4 bases at J, leaving 9 bases unmatched. CDR3 in amino acids: CASSFTIGLAADTQYF. CDR3 nucleotide sequence: TGTGCCAGCAGCTTTACAATTGGACTAGCAGCAGATACGCAGTATTTT.

The rearrangement joins TRBV4-3 to TRBJ2-7, with D perhaps given as TRBD1 or TRBD2 (5 bases each). Germline CDR1 reads LGHNA; CDR2 reads YSLEER. This CDR3 region has 14 residues. V lost 0 bases and J lost 6, with 12 bases in between. CDR3 loop: CASSQESGLGEQYF. The CDR3 DNA reads TGCGCCAGCAGCCAAGAGTCGGGGCTAGGCGAGCAGTACTTC.

This chain joins TRBV11-2 and TRBJ1-6; no firm D call. V was cut by 1 base and J by 2 bases, with 27 bases left in between. Germline CDR1 is SGHAT and CDR2 is FQNNGV. There are 22 residues in the CDR3. In DNA form, the CDR3 reads TGTGCCAGCAGCTTAGTTTCTAAAGTGAAGGACCCGCAAGGGACCTATAATTCACCCCTCCACTTT. It encodes CASSLVSKVKDPQGTYNSPLHF.

This clonotype came up a few times. CDR3 sequence reads: CSARGAGLAGHYNEQFF. The CDR3 coding sequence is TGCAGTGCTAGAGGGGCGGGACTAGCGGGACACTACAATGAGCAGTTCTTC. V and J are TRBV20-1 and TRBJ2-1; 13 positions match TRBD2. The germline V gene encodes CDR1 DFQATT and CDR2 SNEGSKA (reference sequence). This CDR3 is built from 17 residues. The trim removed 1 base at V and 3 bases at J, leaving 6 bases unmatched.

The sample holds many counts of this clonotype. The chain recombines TRBV29-1 with TRBJ1-2; 11 bases match TRBD1. Germline V CDR1 and CDR2: SQVTM, ANQGSEA. The CDR3 consists of 18 residues. Trimming cost V 6 bases and J 4 bases; bases outside gene matches: 19. The CDR3 nucleotides are TGCAGCGTCCCCGGGGAGGGTAGGACAGGGGGCCCGTTCTATGGCTACACCTTC. This encodes CSVPGEGRTGGPFYGYTF.

A few counts support this clonotype. CDR3 in amino acids: CASSDFRRSETQYF. In nucleotides, the CDR3 is TGTGCCAGCAGTGACTTCAGGAGATCAGAGACCCAGTACTTC. The chain has TRBV25-1 and TRBJ2-5; D uncertain. The V end lost 3 bases, the J end lost 4 bases, and 12 bases lay between the germline ends. CDR3 length equals 14 residues. Germline V gives CDR1 MGHDK, CDR2 SYGVNS.

The CDR3 is CASSQESALRAQYF. CDR3 nucleotides: TGTGCCAGCAGCCAAGAGTCGGCTTTGAGGGCCCAGTACTTC. This chain joins TRBV14 and TRBJ2-5, with TRBD2 as a possible D gene (5 bases). This CDR3 spans 14 amino acids. V gave up 0 bases and J gave up 9 bases, with 14 bases separating them. Germline V gene data show CDR1 as SGHDN and CDR2 as FVKESK.

This clonotype was observed a handful of times. The V call is TRBV6-5, the J call TRBJ1-1; 8 nucleotides align to TRBD1. CDR3 length: 15 residues. V lost 2 bases to trimming and J lost 2 bases; unmatched junction nucleotides: 4. The germline CDR1 and CDR2 sequences are MNHEY and SVGAGI. CDR3 loop: CASSYRGQGNTEAFF. For the CDR3, the DNA is TGTGCCAGCAGTTACCGAGGACAGGGTAACACTGAAGCTTTCTTT.

This rearrangement joins TRBV6-5 to TRBJ2-1; D might be TRBD2 (7 bases). V lost 2 bases, J lost 3 bases, and 11 bases lay in between. The CDR3 extends over 15 amino acids. Per germline, CDR1 MNHEY and CDR2 SVGAGI. The CDR3 region is CASSYAGALYNEQFF. The CDR3, as DNA: TGTGCCAGCAGTTACGCGGGGGCGCTCTACAATGAGCAGTTCTTC.